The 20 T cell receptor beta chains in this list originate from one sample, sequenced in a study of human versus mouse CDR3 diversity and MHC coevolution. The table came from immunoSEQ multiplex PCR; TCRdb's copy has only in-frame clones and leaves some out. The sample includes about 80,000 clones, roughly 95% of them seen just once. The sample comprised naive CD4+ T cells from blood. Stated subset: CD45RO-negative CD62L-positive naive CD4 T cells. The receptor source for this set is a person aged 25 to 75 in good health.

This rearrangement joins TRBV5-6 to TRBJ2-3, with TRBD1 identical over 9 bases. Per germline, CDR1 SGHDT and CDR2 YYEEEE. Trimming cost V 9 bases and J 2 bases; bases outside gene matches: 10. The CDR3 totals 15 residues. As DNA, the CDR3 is TGTGCCATGACCCGTGGGACAGGGAACACAGATACGCAGTATTTT. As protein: CAMTRGTGNTDTQYF.

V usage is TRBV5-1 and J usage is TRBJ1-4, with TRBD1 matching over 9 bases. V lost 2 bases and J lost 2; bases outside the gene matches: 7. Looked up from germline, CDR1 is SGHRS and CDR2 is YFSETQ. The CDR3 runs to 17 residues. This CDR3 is CASSFSPTGGTNEKLFF. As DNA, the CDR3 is TGCGCCAGCAGCTTTTCGCCCACAGGGGGCACTAATGAAAAACTGTTTTTT.

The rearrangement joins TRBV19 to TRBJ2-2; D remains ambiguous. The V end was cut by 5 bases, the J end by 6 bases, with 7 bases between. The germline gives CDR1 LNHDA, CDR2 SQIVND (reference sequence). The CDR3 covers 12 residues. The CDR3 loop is CASSFFPGELFF. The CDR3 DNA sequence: TGTGCCAGTAGTTTCTTTCCCGGGGAGCTGTTTTTT.

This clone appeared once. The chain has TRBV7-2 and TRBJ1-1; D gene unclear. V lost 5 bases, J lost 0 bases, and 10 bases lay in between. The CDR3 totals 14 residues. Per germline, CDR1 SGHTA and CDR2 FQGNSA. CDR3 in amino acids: CASSPTVLNTEAFF. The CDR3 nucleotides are TGTGCCAGCAGCCCAACAGTGTTGAACACTGAAGCTTTCTTT.

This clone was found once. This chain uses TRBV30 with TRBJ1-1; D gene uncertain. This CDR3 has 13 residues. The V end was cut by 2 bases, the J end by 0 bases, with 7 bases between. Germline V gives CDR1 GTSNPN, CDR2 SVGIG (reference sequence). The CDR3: CAWSTELNTEAFF. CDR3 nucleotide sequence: TGTGCCTGGAGTACAGAACTGAACACTGAAGCTTTCTTT. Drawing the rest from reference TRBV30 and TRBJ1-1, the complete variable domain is SQTIHQWPATLVQPVGSPLSLECTVEGTSNPNLYWYRQAAGRGLQLLFYSVGIGQISSEVPQNLSASRPQDRQFILSSKKLLLSDSGFYLCAWSTELNTEAFFGQGTRLTVV.

The CDR3 loop reads CAWRTGGRQETQYF. For the CDR3, the DNA is TGTGCCTGGAGGACAGGAGGTCGGCAAGAGACCCAGTACTTC. The genes are TRBV30 and TRBJ2-5; D possibly corresponds to TRBD1 (6 bases). From germline, CDR1 is GTSNPN and CDR2 SVGIG (reference sequence). V lost 3 bases and J 2 bases, leaving 13 bases between the germline ends. This CDR3 contains 14 residues.

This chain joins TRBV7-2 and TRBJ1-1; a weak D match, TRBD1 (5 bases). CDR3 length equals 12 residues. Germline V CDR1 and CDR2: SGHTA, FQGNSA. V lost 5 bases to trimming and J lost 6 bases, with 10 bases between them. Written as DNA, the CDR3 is TGTGCCAGCAGCCGAAGCAGGGCTGAAGCTTTCTTT. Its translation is CASSRSRAEAFF. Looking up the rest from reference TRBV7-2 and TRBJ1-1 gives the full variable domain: GAGVSQSPSNKVTEKGKDVELRCDPISGHTALYWYRQSLGQGLEFLIYFQGNSAPDKSGLPSDRFSAERTGGSVSTLTIQRTQQEDSAVYLCASSRSRAEAFFGQGTRLTVV.

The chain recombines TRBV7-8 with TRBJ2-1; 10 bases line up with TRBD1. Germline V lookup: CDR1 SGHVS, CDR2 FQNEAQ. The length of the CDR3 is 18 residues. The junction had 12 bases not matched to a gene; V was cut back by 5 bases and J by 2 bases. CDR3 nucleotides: TGTGCCAGCAGCCTTACCCTAACTGACAGGGGGCCCTACAATGAGCAGTTCTTC. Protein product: CASSLTLTDRGPYNEQFF. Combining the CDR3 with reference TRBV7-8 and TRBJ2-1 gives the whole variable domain GAGVSQSPRYKVAKRGQDVALRCDPISGHVSLFWYQQALGQGPEFLTYFQNEAQLDKSGLPSDRFFAERPEGSVSTLKIQRTQQEDSAVYLCASSLTLTDRGPYNEQFFGPGTRLTVL.

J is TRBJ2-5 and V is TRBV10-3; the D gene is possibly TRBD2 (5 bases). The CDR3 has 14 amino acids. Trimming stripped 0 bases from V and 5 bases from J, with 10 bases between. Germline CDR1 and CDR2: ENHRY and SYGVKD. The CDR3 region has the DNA TGTGCCATCAGTGAGTCGTCCGGGGTGGAGACCCAGTACTTC. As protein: CAISESSGVETQYF.

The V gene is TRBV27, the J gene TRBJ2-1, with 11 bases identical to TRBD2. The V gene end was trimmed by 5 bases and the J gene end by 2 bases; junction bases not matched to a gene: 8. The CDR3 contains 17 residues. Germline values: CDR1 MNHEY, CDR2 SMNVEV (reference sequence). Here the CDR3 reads CASSRLAGKFTYNEQFF. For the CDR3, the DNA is TGTGCCAGCAGTCGACTAGCGGGAAAGTTCACCTACAATGAGCAGTTCTTC.

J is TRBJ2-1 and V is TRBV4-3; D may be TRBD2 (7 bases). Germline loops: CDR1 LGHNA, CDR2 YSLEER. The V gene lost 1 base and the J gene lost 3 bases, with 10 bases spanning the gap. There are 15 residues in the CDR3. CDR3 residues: CASSQGGGVYNEQFF. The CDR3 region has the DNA TGCGCCAGCAGCCAAGGGGGGGGCGTCTACAATGAGCAGTTCTTC.

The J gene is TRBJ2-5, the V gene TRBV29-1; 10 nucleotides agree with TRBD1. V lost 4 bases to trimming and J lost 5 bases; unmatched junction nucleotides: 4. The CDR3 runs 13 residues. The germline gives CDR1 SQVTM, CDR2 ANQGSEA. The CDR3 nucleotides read TGCAGCGTTGGACAGGGGGCGAGGGAGACCCAGTACTTC. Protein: CSVGQGARETQYF.

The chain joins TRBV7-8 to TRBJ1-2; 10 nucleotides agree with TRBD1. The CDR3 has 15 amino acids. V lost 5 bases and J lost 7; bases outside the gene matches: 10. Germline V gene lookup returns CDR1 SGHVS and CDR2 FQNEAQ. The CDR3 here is CASSRNRDRGAGYTF. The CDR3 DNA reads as TGTGCCAGCAGCCGGAACCGGGACAGGGGAGCTGGCTACACCTTC.

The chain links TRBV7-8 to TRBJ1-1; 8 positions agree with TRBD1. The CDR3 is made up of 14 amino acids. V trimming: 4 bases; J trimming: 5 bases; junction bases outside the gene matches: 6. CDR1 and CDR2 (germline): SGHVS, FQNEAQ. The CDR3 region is CASSSRQGSTEAFF. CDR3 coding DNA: TGTGCCAGCAGCTCACGACAGGGGTCAACTGAAGCTTTCTTT.

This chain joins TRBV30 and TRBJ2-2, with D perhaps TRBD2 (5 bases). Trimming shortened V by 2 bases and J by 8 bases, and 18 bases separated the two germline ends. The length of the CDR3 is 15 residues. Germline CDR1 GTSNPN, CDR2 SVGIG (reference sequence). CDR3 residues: CAWSPRRSKGGELFF. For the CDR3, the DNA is TGTGCCTGGAGTCCTCGGAGGTCAAAAGGGGGGGAGCTGTTTTTT. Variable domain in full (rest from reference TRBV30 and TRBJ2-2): SQTIHQWPATLVQPVGSPLSLECTVEGTSNPNLYWYRQAAGRGLQLLFYSVGIGQISSEVPQNLSASRPQDRQFILSSKKLLLSDSGFYLCAWSPRRSKGGELFFGEGSRLTVL.

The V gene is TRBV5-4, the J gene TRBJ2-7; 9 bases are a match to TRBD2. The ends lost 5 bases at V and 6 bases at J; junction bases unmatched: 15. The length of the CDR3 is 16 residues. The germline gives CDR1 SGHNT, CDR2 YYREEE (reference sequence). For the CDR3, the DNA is TGTGCCAGCAGTCCGGGAGGTAGCGGGAGAGGTGGCGAGCAGTACTTC. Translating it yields CASSPGGSGRGGEQYF.

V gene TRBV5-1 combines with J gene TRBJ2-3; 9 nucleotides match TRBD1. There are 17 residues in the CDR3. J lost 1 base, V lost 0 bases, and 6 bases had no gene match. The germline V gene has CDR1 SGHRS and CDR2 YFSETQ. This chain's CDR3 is CASSLEPTGGGTDTQYF. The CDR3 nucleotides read TGCGCCAGCAGCTTGGAGCCGACAGGGGGGGGCACAGATACGCAGTATTTT.

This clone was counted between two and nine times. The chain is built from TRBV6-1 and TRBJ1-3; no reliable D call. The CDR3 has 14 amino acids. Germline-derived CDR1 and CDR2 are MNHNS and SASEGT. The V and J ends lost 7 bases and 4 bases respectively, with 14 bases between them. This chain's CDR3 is CASTLEGRGNTIYF. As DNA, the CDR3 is TGTGCCAGCACCCTAGAAGGAAGGGGAAACACCATATATTTT.

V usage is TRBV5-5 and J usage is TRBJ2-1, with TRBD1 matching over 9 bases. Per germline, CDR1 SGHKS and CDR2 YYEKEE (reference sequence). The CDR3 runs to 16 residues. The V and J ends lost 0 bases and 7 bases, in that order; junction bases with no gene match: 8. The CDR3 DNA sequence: TGTGCCAGCAGCTTGGCCCCGGGACAGGGCGTGAATGAGCAGTTCTTC. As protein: CASSLAPGQGVNEQFF.

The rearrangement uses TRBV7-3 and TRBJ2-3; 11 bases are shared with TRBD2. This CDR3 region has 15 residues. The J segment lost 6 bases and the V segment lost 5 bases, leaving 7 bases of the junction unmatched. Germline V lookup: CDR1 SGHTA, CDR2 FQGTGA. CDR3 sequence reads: CASSPRGTSGDTQYF. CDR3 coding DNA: TGTGCCAGCAGCCCGCGAGGGACTAGCGGCGATACGCAGTATTTT.